This T cell receptor (beta chain) was sequenced during a study of blood T cell repertoires in COVID-19. On the study more broadly: PBMCs, B-cell-depleted T cells, or T cells provided the cDNA or gDNA that made up the material.

Here immunoSEQ multiplex PCR was the method, and the copy in TCRdb shows in-frame clones only, minus some. Among 350,000 to 400,000 clones listed, about nine tenths were seen once. The CDR3 is 14 amino acids. Germline loops: CDR1 SNHLY, CDR2 FYNNEI. V was trimmed by 4 bases and J by 2 bases, leaving 9 bases between them. In terms of age and location, participants ranged from roughly 18 to 90 years and lived in approximately 24 US areas. Clinical history reported by participants formed the basis on which cohorts were assigned. Sequencing used PBMCs or T cells enriched from blood (not recorded which). The receptor comes from a woman in her thirties or forties who had been exposed to COVID-19. The V call is TRBV2, the J call TRBJ1-5; D gene uncertain. The CDR3 DNA follows: TGTGCCAGCAGTGGAGGATCCCGCAATCAGCCCCAGCATTTT. Protein product: CASSGGSRNQPQHF.